This T cell receptor (beta chain) came from a study of blood T cells in healthy people across ages (dated by TCRdb to between 2015 and 2016). General notes on the study: In model experiments, roughly one uniquely barcoded TCR beta cDNA molecule per two T cells was captured by template switching. To avoid experimental bias, donors of different ages were randomly spread across the sequencing lanes. Age-related changes in TCR beta repertoire diversity were measured in the study by deep sequencing normalized with unique cDNA molecular identifiers. The donors were divided into four age groups: young (average around 17 years), middle-aged (around 37), aged (about 56) and long-lived (roughly 86). The study analyzed two additional independent replicas of 1 million unique cDNA reads from the same blood draw for two donors, one aged 18 to 29 and one aged 80 or older. General findings and caveats noted by the study authors: Since profiling was done on bulk unsorted PBMCs, naive and antigen-experienced compartments could not be conclusively compared. Observed TCR beta diversity correlated strongly with the percentage of naive T cells measured by flow cytometry. Compared with the aged group, the long-lived group had more naive CD4+ T cells, fewer expanded clones and increased TCR diversity, a pattern suggesting age selection. Observed TCR beta diversity per million T cells fell roughly linearly with age, and a significant reduction was already apparent by age around 40. Estimates of total diversity based on one million sequenced T cells were considered lower bounds and underestimates. Because donor CMV infection status was unknown, age-related changes in expanded clonotypes were potentially confounded.

Systemically healthy Caucasian individuals from Russia, about 38 in total and aged about 6 to 90 years, were included as donors. Ten milliliters of peripheral blood were drawn from each donor into EDTA-treated Vacutainer tubes. Ficoll-Paque density-gradient centrifugation was used to isolate PBMCs, with at least 6 million obtained per sample. Trizol reagent was used to extract total RNA from the PBMCs, yielding at least 5 micrograms per sample. For every donor, flow cytometry on a PBMC aliquot measured the percentage of naive CD45RAhigh/CD27high T cells. This clonotype has a count of ten or more. The antigen it recognizes is unknown. One base away there is no much larger clone; base qualities are not given. CDR1 and CDR2 are drawn from the germline V gene: SGHTA, FQGNSA. CDR3 length: 15 amino acids, cysteine to phenylalanine. The read is trimmed to its CDR3 DNA, 45 bases read in frame from base 1. After removal of 3 bases from V and 4 bases from J, the junction retains 5 bases not matched to a gene.

The library was produced with 5' RACE. The instrument given in TCRdb is Illumina HiSeq 2500. A second PCR of roughly 7 to 12 cycles was run with a J-beta primer mix and a sample-barcoded 5' primer. Each TCR beta cDNA molecule received a unique molecular identifier from a template-switch 5' adaptor carrying 12 random nucleotides. Each sample yielded at least 3 million CDR3-containing paired-end reads. All of the RNA was converted into first-strand cDNA using the Mint cDNA synthesis kit, with a TRBC-specific oligonucleotide serving as the primer. All cDNA was treated with uracil-DNA glycosylase and then went through a first 18-cycle PCR with the universal primers M1SS and BC2_uni_R. Regarding the original processing steps: For normalization, 1 million high-quality reads, each with a distinct molecular identifier, were randomly selected from each sample. Reads sharing molecular identifiers were discarded rather than binned into consensus sequences. MiTCR, run with a Q25 quality threshold and the strictest error-elimination algorithm, handled CDR3 identification, clonotype clustering and error correction. Lower-bound total TCR beta diversity was estimated with a nonparametric unseen species model using Euler transformation. In-frame beta chains were kept once TCRdb had trimmed the public reads at Q25 with fastp and called clones with MiXCR. Each entry merges the rows of one CDR3 protein and shows their most common DNA and genes. Here the V and J calls rest on TCRdb's processing, not on the authors' analysis. For this sample there are roughly 790,000 distinct CDR3 sequences; approximately 43% appear just once. The top ten clones comprise around 20% of the sample.

What was sequenced was blood. The sequence is built from TRBV7-2 and TRBJ2-5; 10 central nucleotides agree with TRBD2. This clonotype was sampled from an older woman in good health. The sequenced DNA is TGTGCCAGCAGCTTTGTAGCGGGGGGTTTAGAGACCCAGTACTTC. It specifies CASSFVAGGLETQYF. The full variable domain, with segments outside the CDR3 supplied by the reference TRBV7-2 and TRBJ2-5 proteins, appears as GAGVSQSPSNKVTEKGKDVELRCDPISGHTALYWYRQSLGQGLEFLIYFQGNSAPDKSGLPSDRFSAERTGGSVSTLTIQRTQQEDSAVYLCASSFVAGGLETQYFGPGTRLLVL.